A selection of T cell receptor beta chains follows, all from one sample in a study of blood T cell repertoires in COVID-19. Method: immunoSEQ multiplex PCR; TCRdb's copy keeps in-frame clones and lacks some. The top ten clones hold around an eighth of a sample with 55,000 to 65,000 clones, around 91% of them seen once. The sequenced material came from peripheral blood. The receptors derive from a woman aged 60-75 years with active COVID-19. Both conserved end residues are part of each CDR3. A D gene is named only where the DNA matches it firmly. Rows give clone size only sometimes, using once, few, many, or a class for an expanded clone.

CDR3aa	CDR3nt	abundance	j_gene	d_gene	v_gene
CASSPVGGGRTDTQYF	TGTGCCAGCAGCCCGGTCGGGGGGGGGAGAACAGATACGCAGTATTTT	NA	TRBJ2-3	TRBD2	TRBV5-8
CASSPTGQGYTEAFF	TGTGCCAGCAGCCCCACGGGACAGGGATACACTGAAGCTTTCTTT	NA	TRBJ1-1	TRBD1	TRBV7-9
CASSLAGDYGYTF	TGTGCCAGCAGTTTAGCAGGGGACTATGGCTACACCTTC	NA	TRBJ1-2	NA	TRBV27
CASSMGGVGMEAEAFF	TGTGCCAGTAGTATGGGTGGGGTAGGGATGGAGGCTGAAGCTTTCTTT	NA	TRBJ1-1	NA	TRBV19
CASSPDSYSNQPQHF	TGTGCCAGCTCACCCGACAGTTATAGCAATCAGCCCCAGCATTTT	NA	TRBJ1-5	NA	TRBV18
CASSLESSYNSPLHF	TGTGCCAGCAGCTTAGAGAGCTCCTATAATTCACCCCTCCACTTT	NA	TRBJ1-6	NA	TRBV7-2
CASSQETAGEYEKLFF	TGTGCCAGCAGCCAAGAGACGGCAGGGGAATATGAAAAACTGTTTTTT	NA	TRBJ1-4	NA	TRBV3-1/TRBV3-2
CASSSRGTSGYTF	TGTGCCAGCAGCTCCAGGGGGACGAGTGGCTACACCTTC	NA	TRBJ1-2	TRBD1	TRBV9
CASSLRDRKNIQYF	TGCGCCAGCAGCTTGAGGGACAGGAAAAACATTCAGTACTTC	NA	TRBJ2-4	TRBD1	TRBV5-1
CASSVGLAGAPNTGELFF	TGTGCCAGCAGCGTAGGTCTAGCGGGGGCACCGAACACCGGGGAGCTGTTTTTT	NA	TRBJ2-2	TRBD2	TRBV9
CASSLYGYEQYF	TGTGCCAGCAGTTTATACGGCTACGAGCAGTACTTC	NA	TRBJ2-7	NA	TRBV25-1
CASSLERTGRRAEAFF	TGCGCCAGCAGCTTGGAGAGGACAGGGCGGAGGGCTGAAGCTTTCTTT	NA	TRBJ1-1	TRBD1	TRBV5-1
CASSSGTQGPDTQYF	TGTGCCAGCAGCTCCGGGACTCAAGGCCCAGATACGCAGTATTTT	NA	TRBJ2-3	NA	TRBV11-3
CASSQVQLGGYTF	TGTGCCAGCAGCCAAGTACAACTCGGGGGCTACACCTTC	NA	TRBJ1-2	NA	TRBV3-1/TRBV3-2
CASSYSEESNQPQHF	TGTGCCAGCAGTTACTCTGAGGAGAGCAATCAGCCCCAGCATTTT	NA	TRBJ1-5	NA	TRBV6-5
CAISETSGGYNEQFF	TGTGCCATCAGTGAAACTAGCGGGGGATACAATGAGCAGTTCTTC	NA	TRBJ2-1	TRBD2	TRBV10-3
CSASPGGTNTGELFF	TGCAGTGCTAGTCCCGGGGGGACCAACACCGGGGAGCTGTTTTTT	NA	TRBJ2-2	TRBD2	TRBV20-1
CASSDGQGSQYF	TGTGCCAGCAGCGACGGACAGGGCTCGCAGTATTTT	NA	TRBJ2-3	TRBD1	TRBV14
CASSIRTRQETQYF	TGTGCCAGCAGCATTCGGACTAGGCAAGAGACCCAGTACTTC	NA	TRBJ2-5	TRBD2	TRBV5-4
CASSMEEASNQPQHF	TGTGCCAGTAGTATGGAGGAAGCTAGCAATCAGCCCCAGCATTTT	NA	TRBJ1-5	NA	TRBV19
CASSRLVKDTQYF	TGTGCCAGCAGCCGACTAGTAAAAGATACGCAGTATTTT	NA	TRBJ2-3	NA	TRBV7-2
CASSSRGNTEAFF	TGCGCCAGCAGCTCCCGGGGGAACACTGAAGCTTTCTTT	NA	TRBJ1-1	NA	TRBV4-1
CAWNLDRGYSPLHF	TGTGCCTGGAACCTGGACAGGGGGTATTCACCCCTCCACTTT	NA	TRBJ1-6	TRBD1	TRBV30
CASSDRGRRNTGELFF	TGTGCCAGCAGCGACAGGGGACGCCGGAACACCGGGGAGCTGTTTTTT	few	TRBJ2-2	TRBD1	TRBV7-9
CASSPQAGAGAFF	TGTGCCAGCAGCCCCCAGGCGGGGGCGGGGGCTTTCTTT	NA	TRBJ1-1	NA	TRBV14
CASSEAIYNSPLHF	TGTGCCAGCAGCGAGGCCATCTATAATTCACCCCTCCACTTT	once	TRBJ1-6	NA	TRBV7-2
CASSLAGQGFPDTQYF	TGCGCCAGCAGCTTGGCTGGACAGGGCTTCCCAGATACGCAGTATTTT	NA	TRBJ2-3	TRBD1	TRBV5-1
CASSIAPGETQYF	TGTGCCAGTAGTATAGCGCCAGGGGAGACCCAGTACTTC	NA	TRBJ2-5	NA	TRBV19
CASSQGQGVYEQYF	TGCGCCAGCAGCCAAGGGCAGGGGGTCTACGAGCAGTACTTC	NA	TRBJ2-7	TRBD1	TRBV4-3
CASSLTETGRRAIAEAFF	TGCGCCAGCAGCTTGACTGAGACAGGGAGGAGGGCAATAGCTGAAGCTTTCTTT	NA	TRBJ1-1	TRBD1	TRBV5-1
CASSRDRGLNEQFF	TGTGCCAGCAGCCGGGACAGGGGGCTGAATGAGCAGTTCTTC	NA	TRBJ2-1	TRBD1	TRBV7-2
CASSELAGINYGYTF	TGTGCCAGCAGTGAACTGGCAGGTATTAACTATGGCTACACCTTC	NA	TRBJ1-2	NA	TRBV2
CASRWAYNEQFF	TGCGCCAGCAGATGGGCTTACAATGAGCAGTTCTTC	NA	TRBJ2-1	NA	TRBV5-1
CASSPQPNRGASGANVLTF	TGTGCCAGCAGCCCTCAACCCAACCGCGGCGCCTCTGGGGCCAACGTCCTGACTTTC	NA	TRBJ2-6	NA	TRBV4-2
CASSPGGELSTGELFF	TGTGCCAGCAGCCCCGGGGGGGAATTGAGCACCGGGGAGCTGTTTTTT	NA	TRBJ2-2	TRBD2	TRBV4-2
CRTTGGNTIYF	TGCAGGACCACCGGGGGAAACACCATATATTTT	NA	TRBJ1-3	NA	TRBV20-1
CASSSTGGNEKLFF	TGTGCCAGTAGTTCGACAGGGGGTAATGAAAAACTGTTTTTT	NA	TRBJ1-4	TRBD1	TRBV19
CASSILGVWTEAFF	TGTGCCAGTAGTATTTTAGGGGTATGGACTGAAGCTTTCTTT	NA	TRBJ1-1	NA	TRBV19
CASSLGQSDEQFF	TGTGCCAGCAGCTTAGGCCAATCGGATGAGCAGTTCTTC	NA	TRBJ2-1	NA	TRBV7-7
CASLPDSQGSGYTF	TGTGCCAGCCTCCCTGACTCGCAGGGCTCAGGCTACACCTTC	NA	TRBJ1-2	NA	TRBV27
CASRPPGTGDSPLHF	TGTGCCAGCAGACCTCCCGGGACAGGGGATTCACCCCTCCACTTT	NA	TRBJ1-6	TRBD1	TRBV27
CASSPRTPGDSPLHF	TGTGCCAGCTCACCACGGACACCTGGGGATTCACCCCTCCACTTT	NA	TRBJ1-6	NA	TRBV18
CASSVALETNEKLFF	TGTGCCAGCAGCGTAGCGCTAGAAACTAATGAAAAACTGTTTTTT	NA	TRBJ1-4	NA	TRBV9
CASSLADRGFTSYNEQFF	TGCGCCAGCAGCTTGGCCGACAGGGGATTTACATCCTACAATGAGCAGTTCTTC	NA	TRBJ2-1	TRBD1	TRBV5-1
CASSSGLADLEQFF	TGTGCCAGCAGCTCCGGACTAGCGGATCTTGAGCAGTTCTTC	NA	TRBJ2-1	TRBD2	TRBV7-9
CASSSQGVETQYF	TGTGCCAGCAGCTCCCAGGGGGTGGAGACCCAGTACTTC	NA	TRBJ2-5	TRBD1	TRBV11-2
CASSSFSTDTQYF	TGTGCCAGCAGCTCATTCAGCACAGATACGCAGTATTTT	NA	TRBJ2-3	NA	TRBV11-3
CASSLAGGKEKLFF	TGTGCCAGCAGCCTGGCGGGGGGGAAAGAAAAACTGTTTTTT	NA	TRBJ1-4	NA	TRBV7-9
CASSITGLATGELFF	TGTGCCAGTAGTATCACGGGACTAGCCACCGGGGAGCTGTTTTTT	NA	TRBJ2-2	TRBD2	TRBV19
CASSLDMARRGREFF	TGTGCCAGCAGCTTAGATATGGCCCGCAGGGGGCGGGAATTCTTC	NA	TRBJ2-1	TRBD1	TRBV11-2
CASSLGTGMEKLFF	TGTGCCAGCAGCTTAGGGACAGGGATGGAAAAACTGTTTTTT	NA	TRBJ1-4	TRBD1	TRBV7-2